These T cell receptor beta chains were read from a single sample in a study of blood T cell repertoires in COVID-19. Sequenced by immunoSEQ multiplex PCR; TCRdb stores in-frame clones only, minus some. The data show under 300,000 clones, 85% to 90% seen once. Material: PBMCs or T cells enriched from blood (not recorded which). Source of these receptors: a man in his forties who had recovered from COVID-19. CDR3s include the opening cysteine and the closing phenylalanine or tryptophan. The D gene is left open where the match is weak. The size field is filled for only some rows; it gives once, few, many or a size class.

v_call	clone_size	j_call	d_call	cdr3_nt	cdr3_aa
TRBV9	NA	TRBJ2-6	TRBD1	TGTGCCAGCAGCACACCCGGGACCCACAGGGGGTTGGGGTCTGGGGCCAACGTCCTGACTTTC	CASSTPGTHRGLGSGANVLTF
TRBV21-1	NA	TRBJ2-1	NA	TGTGCCATTACGGGGGGCAGGTACAATGAGCAGTTCTTC	CAITGGRYNEQFF
TRBV7-8	NA	TRBJ2-1	TRBD1	TGTGCCAGCAGCTTCCCCTTTGGACAGGGCAATCTCGGGGAGCAGTTCTTC	CASSFPFGQGNLGEQFF
TRBV6-2/TRBV6-3	NA	TRBJ2-1	TRBD2	TGTGCCAGCAGCCCGACGAGCGGGAAACTCGGGGTAAATGAGCAGTTCTTC	CASSPTSGKLGVNEQFF
TRBV6-5	NA	TRBJ2-5	NA	TGTGCCAGCATGGGGTCGGGGGAGACCCAGTACTTC	CASMGSGETQYF
TRBV10-3	NA	TRBJ2-1	TRBD2	TGTGCCATCAGTGAGCGTTTTAGCGGGGGGGCGCACAATGAGCAGTTCTTC	CAISERFSGGAHNEQFF
TRBV7-2	NA	TRBJ2-3	TRBD2	TGTGCCAGCAGCTACGGGACTAGCGGGAGCTATACGCAGTATTTT	CASSYGTSGSYTQYF
TRBV5-1	NA	TRBJ2-5	TRBD1	TGCGCCAGCAGCATCGACAGGGCCGGGACCCAGTACTTC	CASSIDRAGTQYF
TRBV5-1	NA	TRBJ2-1	NA	TGCGCCAGCAGCTTGGCGGGGGGCGGGATCTACAATGAGCAGTTCTTC	CASSLAGGGIYNEQFF
TRBV2	NA	TRBJ1-5	TRBD1	TGTGCCAGCAGTGTCAACAGGGGATCCCAGCATTTT	CASSVNRGSQHF
TRBV6-5	NA	TRBJ2-2	NA	TGTGCCAGCAGCGTAGACAGGACAAATACCGGGGAGCTGTTTTTT	CASSVDRTNTGELFF
TRBV5-1	NA	TRBJ1-2	TRBD1	TGCGCCAGCAGCTTGGATGGCAGGGGGCGCGATGGCTACACCTTC	CASSLDGRGRDGYTF
TRBV7-3	NA	TRBJ2-5	NA	TGTGCCAGCAGCTTACTGCCGCGCGGGACGAGACAAGAGACCCAGTACTTC	CASSLLPRGTRQETQYF
TRBV19	NA	TRBJ1-4	TRBD1	TGTGCCAGTAGTGACGATTGGACAGGCAATGAAAAACTGTTTTTT	CASSDDWTGNEKLFF
TRBV27	NA	TRBJ1-6	NA	TGTGCCAGCAGTTTAGAGGGATGGATTAATTCACCCCTCCACTTT	CASSLEGWINSPLHF
TRBV28	NA	TRBJ1-2	TRBD1	TGTGCCAGCAGTCCCCCCCCGGGACAGGGAGTCCTGAACTATGGCTACACCTTC	CASSPPPGQGVLNYGYTF
TRBV3-1/TRBV3-2	once	TRBJ2-3	TRBD2	TGTGCCAGCAGCCGTAGCGGGAGGACAGATACGCAGTATTTT	CASSRSGRTDTQYF
TRBV28	few	TRBJ1-6	TRBD1	TGTGCCAGCAGTTTAGGGTCGACAGGGGGAAGGTCACCCCTCCACTTT	CASSLGSTGGRSPLHF
TRBV5-1	NA	TRBJ2-2	TRBD1	TGCGCCAGCAGCCTCCGGGACAGTAGAACCGGGGAGCTGTTTTTT	CASSLRDSRTGELFF
TRBV5-1	NA	TRBJ2-3	TRBD2	TGCGCCAGCAGTAGCAAGACTAGCGGCACAGATACGCAGTATTTT	CASSSKTSGTDTQYF
TRBV9	NA	TRBJ2-7	TRBD2	TGTGCCAGCAGCGTGGGTCAGACTAGCGGTGGCTACGAGCAGTACTTC	CASSVGQTSGGYEQYF
TRBV7-9	NA	TRBJ2-3	NA	TGTGCCAGCAGCGCGGCCCTTAAGGGCACAGATACGCAGTATTTT	CASSAALKGTDTQYF
TRBV7-8	NA	TRBJ1-2	NA	TGTGCCAGCAGCCTCGCCCCGGGATTTAGGGGCTACACCTTC	CASSLAPGFRGYTF
TRBV29-1	NA	TRBJ1-1	NA	TGCAGCGTTAACGGGGAGCCGAACACTGAAGCTTTCTTT	CSVNGEPNTEAFF
TRBV28	once	TRBJ2-5	TRBD2	TGTGCCAGCAGTTCCTTCTTCCCGGGACTAGCGGCAAAAAAATTCCAAGAGACCCAGTACTTC	CASSSFFPGLAAKKFQETQYF
TRBV13	NA	TRBJ1-1	NA	TGTGCCAGCAGCTCCGGACACCTCAACACTGAAGCTTTCTTT	CASSSGHLNTEAFF
TRBV5-6	few	TRBJ2-3	NA	TGTGCCAGCAGCTCGTCTCACGGGGTACGCACAGATACGCAGTATTTT	CASSSSHGVRTDTQYF
TRBV28	NA	TRBJ2-5	NA	TGTGCCAGCAGTTTCACAGGGTTAATTCAAGAGACCCAGTACTTC	CASSFTGLIQETQYF
TRBV2	NA	TRBJ1-2	NA	TGTGCCAGCACCCGAGACACTCTTTCTAACTATGGCTACACCTTC	CASTRDTLSNYGYTF
TRBV6-5	NA	TRBJ2-7	NA	TGTGCCAGTCGAGGGGAGGACCCCTACGAGCAGTACTTC	CASRGEDPYEQYF
TRBV7-9	NA	TRBJ1-2	NA	TGTGCCAGCAGCCAAAGATCTCCGGGCCGCCAGAGGGCTAACTATGGCTACACCTTC	CASSQRSPGRQRANYGYTF
TRBV7-3	NA	TRBJ2-5	TRBD2	TGTGCCAGCAGCTTTTCTGGGGGCGGGAGGGAGACCCAGTACTTC	CASSFSGGGRETQYF
TRBV27	NA	TRBJ1-5	TRBD1	TGTGCCAGCAGCATACGGGGGGGACAGGGATATCAGCCCCAGCATTTT	CASSIRGGQGYQPQHF
TRBV4-2	NA	TRBJ1-1	NA	TGTGCCAGCAGCCAAGGCAGGGACACTGAAGCTTTCTTT	CASSQGRDTEAFF
TRBV11-1	NA	TRBJ2-7	NA	TGTGCCAGCAGCTTATTTCAGGGTACTCTGAACGAGCAGTACTTC	CASSLFQGTLNEQYF
TRBV7-2	NA	TRBJ2-2	NA	TGTGCCAGCAGTCGCAGTAAATTGATCCCGCCGATGGGGGAGCTGTTTTTT	CASSRSKLIPPMGELFF
TRBV25-1	NA	TRBJ1-1	TRBD1	TGTGCCAGCAGTGAATTGGGACAGTCGAACACTGAAGCTTTCTTT	CASSELGQSNTEAFF
TRBV27	once	TRBJ2-3	NA	TGTGCCAGCACGGGGAGAATGGGGGATACGCAGTATTTT	CASTGRMGDTQYF
TRBV4-1	NA	TRBJ2-1	TRBD2	TGCGCCAGCAGCCAAGTAGCGGGGGGGTCCTACAATGAGCAGTTCTTC	CASSQVAGGSYNEQFF
TRBV7-8	NA	TRBJ2-3	NA	TGTGCCAGCAGCTTTGTTCTAGGGGCCCGCACAGACACGCAGTATTTT	CASSFVLGARTDTQYF
TRBV27	NA	TRBJ2-1	TRBD2	TGTGCCAGCAGCACACTAGCGGGCTCTTCAGTGGAGCAGTTCTTC	CASSTLAGSSVEQFF
TRBV28	NA	TRBJ2-5	TRBD1	TGTGCCAGCACGACAGGGAGAGAGACCCAGTACTTC	CASTTGRETQYF
TRBV20-1	once	TRBJ2-3	TRBD2	TGCAGTGCTAGTTTTAATAGCGGGGGGATCACAGATACGCAGTATTTT	CSASFNSGGITDTQYF
TRBV4-2	NA	TRBJ2-7	TRBD2	TGTGCCAGCAGCCCCTCGGGTGGCGGGGGCTACGAGCAGTACTTC	CASSPSGGGGYEQYF
TRBV4-1	NA	TRBJ1-5	NA	TGCGCCAGCAGCCAAGTGTTTCTCGGGGATCAGCCCCAGCATTTT	CASSQVFLGDQPQHF